This is a list of T cell receptor beta chains from one sample in a study of shared clonotypes between healthy human individuals. The protocol was immunoSEQ multiplex PCR, while the TCRdb copy is restricted to in-frame clones and leaves out a portion. The sample gives approximately 2,300,000 clones, 80% to 95% of which show up once; about 0.36% is in the top ten. The specimen was naive CD4+ T cells from PBMCs. The origin of the receptors is a man younger than 35 in good health. Some clones in this sample may be carry-over from other donors' samples. The CDR3 runs from the conserved cysteine through the conserved F or W. D genes are given only for firm matches. Clone size, where shown, is once, few, many, or a class for clones that have expanded.

>.|.|TRBJ2-7|TRBV5-1
TGCGCCAGCAGCTTGGGACAGCTTTACGAGCAGTACTTC
CASSLGQLYEQYF
>.|.|TRBJ1-2|TRBV5-1
TGCGCCAGCAGCCAGGACAGCCACTATGGCTACACCTTC
CASSQDSHYGYTF
>.|TRBD1|TRBJ1-5|TRBV6-5
TGTGCCAGCAGAGGGGGCGGGGGTCAGCCCCAGCATTTT
CASRGGGGQPQHF
>once|.|TRBJ2-3|TRBV9
TGTGCCAGCAGCCCTCGGGGAGCCTCAGATACGCAGTATTTT
CASSPRGASDTQYF
>once|TRBD2|TRBJ2-1|TRBV2
TGTGCCAGCAGTGCTAGGAGCGGGAGGTCGGATGAGCAGTTCTTC
CASSARSGRSDEQFF
>.|.|TRBJ1-1|TRBV7-2
TGTGCCAGCAGATTATGGGGGAACACTGAAGCTTTCTTT
CASRLWGNTEAFF
>.|.|TRBJ1-3|TRBV19
TGTGCCAGTAGTGTAGGACAGCTTGGAAACACCATATATTTT
CASSVGQLGNTIYF
>.|.|TRBJ1-1|TRBV19
TGTGCCAGCCGCCCCTTCCTTGGAGGTGAAGCTTTCTTT
CASRPFLGGEAFF
>.|TRBD2|TRBJ2-7|TRBV10-2
TGCGCCAGCAGGAGGCGGGAGGGGTACGAGCAGTACTTC
CASRRREGYEQYF
>.|.|TRBJ2-7|TRBV28
TGTGCCAGCACCCCTCCCCGCAGGCCGCCCTACGAGCAGTACTTC
CASTPPRRPPYEQYF
>.|.|TRBJ2-7|TRBV11-2
TGTGCCAGCAGCTTAGTTCTAATTGGGGGCCACGAGCAGTACTTC
CASSLVLIGGHEQYF
>.|.|TRBJ2-7|TRBV29-1
TGCAGCGTAATAGCAGTGGGGGCCAAGCAGTACTTC
CSVIAVGAKQYF
>.|.|TRBJ1-3|TRBV18
TGTGCCAGTGGTGTTGGGAGCTCCGGAGGAAACACCATATATTTT
CASGVGSSGGNTIYF
>.|.|TRBJ2-3|TRBV7-3
TGTGCCAGCAGCTTAATGAGCATTAGTGCTATAGATACGCAGTATTTT
CASSLMSISAIDTQYF
>once|.|TRBJ1-5|TRBV5-1
TGCGCCAGCAGCCTCGAGGGGGATGAGCCCCAGCATTTT
CASSLEGDEPQHF
>.|TRBD1|TRBJ2-4|TRBV2
TGTGCCAGCCAGGGACAGGGCAACTATAAAAACATTCAGTACTTC
CASQGQGNYKNIQYF
>.|TRBD2|TRBJ2-7|TRBV27
TGTGCCAGCAGTTTATCAAACTTCGGGCTAGCGGGTGAGCAGTACTTC
CASSLSNFGLAGEQYF
>.|.|TRBJ2-7|TRBV5-4
TGTGCCAGCAGCTTTACAGACTCCTACGAGCAGTACTTC
CASSFTDSYEQYF
>.|.|TRBJ1-1|TRBV5-6
TGTGCCAGCAGCCTTAGGCTGATCAACACTGAAGCTTTCTTT
CASSLRLINTEAFF
>.|TRBD2|TRBJ2-3|TRBV28
TGTGCCAGCAGTTATCGTTTTATCGTTGGGGGGGAGGGCACAGATACGCAGTATTTT
CASSYRFIVGGEGTDTQYF
>.|TRBD1|TRBJ1-5|TRBV28
TGTGCCAGCAGTTACGGACAGGGACGGCATCAGCCCCAGCATTTT
CASSYGQGRHQPQHF
>.|.|TRBJ2-7|TRBV28
TGTGCCTCCAACGGGGCAGCAACCTACGAGCAGTACTTC
CASNGAATYEQYF
>.|TRBD1|TRBJ2-6|TRBV5-4
TGTGCCAGCAGCTTGGGGCAGGGGGCTTTAGGTGGGGCCAACGTCCTGACTTTC
CASSLGQGALGGANVLTF
>.|.|TRBJ2-6|TRBV7-2
TGTGCCAGCAGCTTAGGACGGAGCTACTCTGGGGCCAACGTCCTGACTTTC
CASSLGRSYSGANVLTF
>.|TRBD1|TRBJ1-5|TRBV4-2
TGTGCCAGCAGCCAAGACCACGGACAGGGGGCTGTTCAGCCCCAGCATTTT
CASSQDHGQGAVQPQHF
>.|.|TRBJ2-5|TRBV7-9
TGTGCCAGCAGCTCCGACAGGACCTGGAGGGCCCAGTACTTC
CASSSDRTWRAQYF
>.|TRBD2|TRBJ2-2|TRBV7-9
TGTGCCAGCAGCCTTAGAGCGGGAGGGCCCGAGAACACCGGGGAGCTGTTTTTT
CASSLRAGGPENTGELFF
>once|.|TRBJ2-4|TRBV28
TGTGCCGCCACCAGCTCGATTCTAGCCAAAAACATTCAGTACTTC
CAATSSILAKNIQYF
>.|TRBD1|TRBJ1-1|TRBV6-6
TGTGCCAGCAGTTCCTCGGGGACAGGAGGGGCTTTCTTT
CASSSSGTGGAFF
>.|TRBD2|TRBJ2-2|TRBV18
TGTGCCAGCTCACCCAGACTAGCGGACACCGGGGAGCTGTTTTTT
CASSPRLADTGELFF
>once|.|TRBJ2-2|TRBV7-2
TGTGCCAGCAGCTCCCGTATTGGAGGGGGCGGTGACACCGGGGAGCTGTTTTTT
CASSSRIGGGGDTGELFF